This T cell receptor (beta chain) was recorded in a study of shared clonotypes between healthy human individuals (dated by TCRdb to about 2020). Regarding the complete study: A few men and two women, aged 18 to 49 years, made up the cohort. To increase sequencing depth and limit assay-specific biases, TCR repertoire library preparation and sequencing were carried out by different laboratories using diverse techniques. For each donor, CD4 naive and CD4 memory were each run on three plates, CD8 naive on two plates, and CD8 memory on one plate. To estimate repertoire size and how much clonotype sharing occurs between individuals, the study deeply sequenced the blood TCR repertoires of roughly 5 healthy adults. Leukapheresis yielded between about 0.85 and 10 billion PBMCs per donor.

The donors were healthy, HIV-negative adults who had no recently reported acute infections or vaccinations. Every donor was a Caucasian adult living in Nashville, Tennessee, USA. CD4+ T cells were enriched through magnetic negative selection, after which naive cells were positively selected on CD45RA and the remaining negative fraction served as the memory subset. Blood was obtained by leukapheresis, after which PBMCs were separated by Ficoll-Histopaque density gradient centrifugation and cryopreserved in liquid nitrogen vapor phase. Analytical flow cytometry was used to check the purity and quantity of each magnetically sorted T cell population. Genomic DNA was isolated from every sorted fraction and measured by UV absorbance on a Nanodrop 2000c. Trimming at the junction amounts to 0 bases on V and 5 bases on J, and the germline ends lie 14 bases apart. From cysteine to phenylalanine, the CDR3 is 16 amino acids long. Of the read, only the CDR3 DNA is kept; its 48 bases are in frame from base 1. The germline V gene specifies MGHRA as CDR1 and YSYEKL as CDR2.

Using the deep immunoSEQ assay, TCR CDR3 regions were amplified from genomic DNA by multiplex PCR. Extracted genomic DNA from each cell subset was distributed evenly across all wells of several immunoSEQ 96-well plates, and each plate was treated as a replicate. For sorted subsets, about 210 ng of genomic DNA, equivalent to 25,000 to 35,000 T cell genomes, went into each replicate PCR. The purified libraries were quantified using a Qubit 3.0 fluorometer, sized with a Bioanalyzer 2100, and then quantified again using the KAPA Library Quantification kit. A separate single-read 150-cycle Illumina NextSeq 550 flow cell was used to sequence each immunoSEQ 96-well plate. The source study handled its data this way. Because only junctional sequences without quality scores were contained in the immunoSEQ output, filtering matching that applied to full-length reads could not be performed. Sequences were annotated with PyIR, a Python wrapper for IgBLAST v1.9, and V/J genes and CDR3 were assigned using IMGT germline references. Any read was removed if the V/J assignment was weak (E-value above 1e-6), the CDR3 was missing, or the read contained stop codons, out-of-frame junctions, or ambiguous translated residues. A V3J clonotype was defined by an identical inferred V gene, J gene, and CDR3 amino acid sequence. Percentage overlap between repertoires was computed as shared unique clonotypes divided by the size of the smaller repertoire. Repertoire richness was assessed with RTK rarefaction, the Chao1 estimator, and Recon v2.1 estimates of unobserved clonotypes. Generation probabilities were computed with OLGA for all TCRbeta clonotypes obtained by the gDNA method from several donors. TCRdb's version of the immuneACCESS table is confined to in-frame rearrangements and falls short of the full clone set. An unresolved V gene accounts for under half of the shortfall where checked; the remainder is of unknown origin. V, J and clone size are taken as reported in that table, and D and trimming were inferred from the DNA itself. The sample has 550,000 to 700,000 clones on record, around 78% of them singletons. The ten largest clones add up to under 2% of the sample.

In regard to this clone: Its antigen remains undetermined. Per-nucleotide qualities are absent, and no much larger clonotype sits a single base away.

Broader findings and caveats from the paper: When a handful of donors were compared, the shared fraction of clonotypes was about 5% for naive CD4, roughly 3.4% for naive CD8, 2% to 2.5% for memory CD4, and 0.4% for memory CD8. Incomplete sequencing was indicated by rarefaction of sorted-subset datasets, despite the large sequencing depth. Compared with non-shared clonotypes, the clonotypes found in all four sorted-subset donors had higher generation probabilities. The small number of donors limited the genetic and exposure-history diversity represented. Naive subsets generally had larger estimated clonotype richness than memory subsets did. Pairwise subsampling indicated that sequencing depth was expected to affect the degree of clonotype sharing among donors. Sampling was restricted to blood, and TCR repertoires in tissues likely differ from the TCR repertoires found in blood.

The sample consisted of memory CD4+ T cells sorted from blood. The cell subset or site label on this specimen signifies: CD45RA-negative fraction. Recombination joined TRBV4-1 with TRBJ2-1; the D segment could be TRBD2, given 6 matching bases. The sequence came from a woman aged 30 to 39 in good health. This receptor has the CDR3 CASSQEFSRGNNEQFF. The nucleotide sequence reads TGCGCCAGCAGCCAAGAATTCTCGCGGGGAAACAATGAGCAGTTCTTC.